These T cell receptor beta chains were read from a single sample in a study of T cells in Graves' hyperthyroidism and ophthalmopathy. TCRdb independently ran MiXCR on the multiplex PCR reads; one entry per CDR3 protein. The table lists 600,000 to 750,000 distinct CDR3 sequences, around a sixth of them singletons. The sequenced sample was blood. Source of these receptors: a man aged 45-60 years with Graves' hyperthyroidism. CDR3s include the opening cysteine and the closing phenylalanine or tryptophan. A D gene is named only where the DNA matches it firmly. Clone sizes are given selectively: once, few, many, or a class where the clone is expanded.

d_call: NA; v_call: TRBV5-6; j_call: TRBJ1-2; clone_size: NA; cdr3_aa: CASSLDFSDPEFYGYTF; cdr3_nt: TGTGCCAGCAGCTTGGATTTCAGCGACCCCGAGTTCTATGGCTACACCTTC
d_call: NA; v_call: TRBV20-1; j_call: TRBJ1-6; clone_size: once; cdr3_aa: CSANYRLSNSPLHF; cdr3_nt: TGCAGTGCTAACTACCGTCTGTCTAATTCACCCCTCCACTTT
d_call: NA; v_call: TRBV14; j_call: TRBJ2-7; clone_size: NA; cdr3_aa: CASSPRKRPYGQYF; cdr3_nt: TGTGCCAGCAGCCCCCGTAAGAGGCCCTACGGGCAGTACTTC
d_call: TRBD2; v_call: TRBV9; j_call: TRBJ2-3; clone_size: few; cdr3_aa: CASSVDLSGATDTQYF; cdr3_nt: TGTGCCAGCAGCGTAGATCTTAGCGGGGCCACAGATACGCAGTATTTT
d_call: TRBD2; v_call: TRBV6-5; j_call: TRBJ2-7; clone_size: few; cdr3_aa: CANSYLLAGVKEQYF; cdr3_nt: TGTGCCAACAGTTACCTACTAGCGGGAGTGAAAGAGCAGTACTTC
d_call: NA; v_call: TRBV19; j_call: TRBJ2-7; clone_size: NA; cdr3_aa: CASSPVGLPYEQYF; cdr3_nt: TGTGCCAGTAGTCCAGTAGGATTACCATACGAGCAGTACTTC
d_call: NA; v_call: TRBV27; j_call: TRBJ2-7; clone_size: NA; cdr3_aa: CASRPQISNSYEQYF; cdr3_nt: TGTGCCAGCAGGCCACAAATATCAAACTCCTACGAGCAGTACTTC
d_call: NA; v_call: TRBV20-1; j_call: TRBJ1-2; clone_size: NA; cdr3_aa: CSARGGANDYGYTF; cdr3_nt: TGCAGTGCTAGAGGGGGGGCGAACGACTATGGCTACACCTTC
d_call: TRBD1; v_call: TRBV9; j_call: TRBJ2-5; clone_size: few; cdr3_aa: CASSSTGWDQETQYF; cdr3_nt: TGTGCCAGCAGCTCGACAGGGTGGGACCAAGAGACCCAGTACTTC
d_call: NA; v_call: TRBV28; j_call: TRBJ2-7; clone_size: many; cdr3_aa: CASSLTSFRDKAYEQYF; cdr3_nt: TGTGCCAGCAGTCTTACCTCGTTCCGGGACAAAGCCTACGAGCAGTACTTC
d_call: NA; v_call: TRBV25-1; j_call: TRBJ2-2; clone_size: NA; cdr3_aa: CASSELGQGGGELFF; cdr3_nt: TGTGCCAGCAGTGAATTAGGGCAGGGTGGCGGGGAGCTGTTTTTT
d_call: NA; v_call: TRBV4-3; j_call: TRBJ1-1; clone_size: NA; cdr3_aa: CASSQVGRLNTEAFF; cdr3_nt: TGCGCCAGCAGCCAAGTTGGCAGACTGAACACTGAAGCTTTCTTT
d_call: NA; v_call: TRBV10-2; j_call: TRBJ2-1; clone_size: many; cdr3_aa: CASSRPGPRGNEQFF; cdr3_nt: TGCGCCAGCAGCCGGCCGGGACCGAGGGGCAATGAGCAGTTCTTC
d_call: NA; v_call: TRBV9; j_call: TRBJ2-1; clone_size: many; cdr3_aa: CASSANLGPEQFF; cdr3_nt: TGTGCCAGCAGCGCCAACCTCGGGCCTGAGCAGTTCTTC
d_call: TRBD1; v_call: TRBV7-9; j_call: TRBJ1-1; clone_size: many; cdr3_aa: CASSLGQGRDTEAFF; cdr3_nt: TGTGCCAGCAGCTTAGGACAGGGGAGGGACACTGAAGCTTTCTTT
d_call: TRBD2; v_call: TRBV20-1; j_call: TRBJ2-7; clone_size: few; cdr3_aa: CSAGFTGTSVYEQYF; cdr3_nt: TGCAGTGCTGGATTTACCGGGACTAGCGTCTACGAGCAGTACTTC
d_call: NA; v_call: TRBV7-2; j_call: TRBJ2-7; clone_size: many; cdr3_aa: CASSLGLYRLGSYEQYF; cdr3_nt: TGTGCCAGCAGCTTAGGTTTATACAGGCTAGGTTCCTACGAGCAGTACTTC
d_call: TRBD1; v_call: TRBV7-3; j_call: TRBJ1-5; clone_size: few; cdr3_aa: CASSLSPARTGSNQPQHF; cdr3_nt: TGTGCCAGCAGCTTATCTCCAGCCAGGACAGGGTCGAATCAGCCCCAGCATTTT
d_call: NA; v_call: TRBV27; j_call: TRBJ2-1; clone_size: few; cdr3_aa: CASRELHYNEQFF; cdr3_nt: TGTGCCAGCAGAGAGTTACACTACAATGAGCAGTTCTTC
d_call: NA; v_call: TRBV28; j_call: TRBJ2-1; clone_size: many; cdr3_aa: CASSSGTKGHNEQFF; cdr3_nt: TGTGCCAGCAGTTCCGGGACAAAAGGACACAATGAGCAGTTCTTC
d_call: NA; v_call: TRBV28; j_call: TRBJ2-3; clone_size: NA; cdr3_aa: CASSQSSYTDTQYF; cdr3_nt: TGTGCCAGCAGCCAGTCTAGTTACACAGATACGCAGTATTTT
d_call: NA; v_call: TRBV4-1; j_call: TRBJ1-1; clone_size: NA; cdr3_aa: CASSRTWRGSNTEAFF; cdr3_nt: TGCGCCAGCAGCCGCACCTGGAGAGGGTCGAACACTGAAGCTTTCTTT
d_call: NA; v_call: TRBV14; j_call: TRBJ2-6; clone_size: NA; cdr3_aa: CASSQDRAGQALSGANVLTF; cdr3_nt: TGTGCCAGCAGCCAAGATCGAGCGGGACAGGCCCTCTCTGGGGCCAACGTCCTGACTTTC
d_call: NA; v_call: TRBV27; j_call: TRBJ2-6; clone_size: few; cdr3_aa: CASTDSPSGANVLTF; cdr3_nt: TGTGCCAGCACGGACAGCCCTTCTGGGGCCAACGTCCTGACTTTC
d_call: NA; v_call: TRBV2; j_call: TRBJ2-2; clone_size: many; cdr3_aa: CASSRQFTGELFF; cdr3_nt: TGTGCCAGCAGTAGACAGTTCACCGGGGAGCTGTTTTTT
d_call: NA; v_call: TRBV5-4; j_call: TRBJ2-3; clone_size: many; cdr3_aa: CASSHVLVTSTDTQYF; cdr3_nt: TGTGCCAGCAGCCACGTCCTAGTGACTAGCACAGATACGCAGTATTTT
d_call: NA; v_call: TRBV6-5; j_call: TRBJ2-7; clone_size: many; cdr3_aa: CASSYFPGPYEQYF; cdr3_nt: TGTGCCAGCAGTTACTTCCCCGGCCCCTACGAGCAGTACTTC
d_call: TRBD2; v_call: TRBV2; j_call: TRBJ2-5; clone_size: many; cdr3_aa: CASTRTSSQETQYF; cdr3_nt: TGTGCCAGCACTAGGACTAGCTCTCAAGAGACCCAGTACTTC
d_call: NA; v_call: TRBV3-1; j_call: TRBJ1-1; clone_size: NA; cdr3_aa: CASSPGHGEAFF; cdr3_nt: TGTGCCAGCAGCCCGGGACACGGTGAAGCTTTCTTT
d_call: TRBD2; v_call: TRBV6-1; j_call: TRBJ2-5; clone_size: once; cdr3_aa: CASSAGTSGIGETQYF; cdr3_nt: TGTGCCAGCAGCGCCGGGACTAGCGGGATCGGAGAGACCCAGTACTTC
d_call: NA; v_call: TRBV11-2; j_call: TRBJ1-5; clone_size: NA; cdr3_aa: CASSLDKGSSNQPQHF; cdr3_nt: TGTGCCAGCAGCTTAGATAAGGGGAGTAGCAATCAGCCCCAGCATTTT
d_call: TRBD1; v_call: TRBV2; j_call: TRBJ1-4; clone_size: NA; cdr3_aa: CASSGNRGSNEKLFF; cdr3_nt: TGTGCCAGCAGTGGAAACAGGGGATCTAATGAAAAACTGTTTTTT
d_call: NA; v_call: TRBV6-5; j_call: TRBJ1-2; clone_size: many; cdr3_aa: CASSYSNTGRAGYTF; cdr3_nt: TGTGCCAGCAGTTACTCGAATACAGGGAGGGCTGGCTACACCTTC
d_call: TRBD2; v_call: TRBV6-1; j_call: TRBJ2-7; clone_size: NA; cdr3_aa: CASIVPLGTSGSHEQYF; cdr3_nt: TGTGCCAGCATTGTCCCGTTAGGGACTAGCGGGAGTCACGAGCAGTACTTC
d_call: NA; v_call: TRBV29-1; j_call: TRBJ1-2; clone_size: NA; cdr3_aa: CSVVEYGYTF; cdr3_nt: TGCAGCGTGGTAGAGTATGGCTACACCTTC
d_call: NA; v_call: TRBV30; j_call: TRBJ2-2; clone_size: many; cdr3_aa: CAWSPSNTGELFF; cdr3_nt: TGTGCCTGGAGTCCCAGCAATACCGGGGAGCTGTTTTTT
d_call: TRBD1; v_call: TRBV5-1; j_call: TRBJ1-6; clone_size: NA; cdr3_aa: CASSSTGTENLPLHF; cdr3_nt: TGCGCCAGCAGCTCGACAGGGACAGAAAATTTACCCCTCCACTTT
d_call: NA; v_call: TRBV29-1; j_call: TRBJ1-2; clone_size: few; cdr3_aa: CSVLKGTASDGYTF; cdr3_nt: TGCAGCGTGCTAAAAGGAACAGCTTCTGATGGCTACACCTTC
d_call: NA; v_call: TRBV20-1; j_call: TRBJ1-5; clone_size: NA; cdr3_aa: CSARQRSNQPQHF; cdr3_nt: TGCAGTGCTAGACAAAGGAGCAATCAGCCCCAGCATTTT
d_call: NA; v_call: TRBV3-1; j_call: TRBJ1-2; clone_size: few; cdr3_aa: CASSQSLQYYTF; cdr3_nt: TGTGCCAGCAGCCAGTCCTTGCAGTACTACACCTTC
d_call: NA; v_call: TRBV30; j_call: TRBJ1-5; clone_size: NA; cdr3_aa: CAWSVTGSRDQPQHF; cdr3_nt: TGTGCCTGGAGTGTTACAGGGTCTCGGGACCAGCCCCAGCATTTT
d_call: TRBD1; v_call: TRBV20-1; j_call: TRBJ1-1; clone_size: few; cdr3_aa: CSAPEQGLDTEAFF; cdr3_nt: TGCAGTGCTCCCGAACAGGGGTTGGACACTGAAGCTTTCTTT
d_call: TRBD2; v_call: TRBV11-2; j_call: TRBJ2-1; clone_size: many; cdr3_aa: CASSFNLAGSSYNEQFF; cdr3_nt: TGTGCCAGCAGCTTTAACTTAGCGGGCAGCTCCTACAATGAGCAGTTCTTC
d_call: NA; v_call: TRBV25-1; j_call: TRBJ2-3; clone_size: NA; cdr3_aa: CASRIPGRGDTHYF; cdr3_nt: TGTGCCAGCAGGATCCCGGGCAGGGGAGATACGCATTATTTT
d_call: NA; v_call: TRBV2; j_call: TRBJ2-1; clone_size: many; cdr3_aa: CASRKGDLPEQFF; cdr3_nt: TGTGCCAGCCGTAAGGGGGACCTTCCCGAGCAGTTCTTC
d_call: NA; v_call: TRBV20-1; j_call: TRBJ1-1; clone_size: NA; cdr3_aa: CSDLRPNTEAFF; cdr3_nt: TGCAGCGATCTTCGGCCAAACACTGAAGCTTTCTTT
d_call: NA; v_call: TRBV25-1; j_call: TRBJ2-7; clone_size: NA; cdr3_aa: CASALGGIYEQYF; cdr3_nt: TGTGCCAGCGCCCTCGGCGGGATCTACGAGCAGTACTTC
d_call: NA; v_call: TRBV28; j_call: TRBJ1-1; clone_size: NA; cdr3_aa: CASSRGGSTEAFF; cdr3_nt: TGTGCCAGCAGTCGAGGGGGTAGCACTGAAGCTTTCTTT
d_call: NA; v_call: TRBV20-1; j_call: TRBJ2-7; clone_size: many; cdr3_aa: CSAMSVGSSYEQYF; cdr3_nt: TGCAGTGCTATGTCAGTGGGAAGCTCCTACGAGCAGTACTTC
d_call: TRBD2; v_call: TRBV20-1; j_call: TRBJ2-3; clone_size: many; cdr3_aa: CSALRTSGRSTDTQYF; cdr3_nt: TGCAGTGCTCTCAGGACTAGCGGGAGGTCCACAGATACGCAGTATTTT
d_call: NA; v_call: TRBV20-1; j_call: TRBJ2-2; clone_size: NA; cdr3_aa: CSAGLNGELFF; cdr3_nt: TGCAGTGCGGGTTTAAACGGGGAGCTGTTTTTT
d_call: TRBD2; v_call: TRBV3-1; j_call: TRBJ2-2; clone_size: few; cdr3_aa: CASSQEYRGDTGELFF; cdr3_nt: TGTGCCAGCAGCCAAGAATATCGGGGGGACACCGGGGAGCTGTTTTTT
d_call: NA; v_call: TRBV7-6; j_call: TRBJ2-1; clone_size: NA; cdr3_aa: CASSLFTGRPGEQFF; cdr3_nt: TGTGCCAGCAGCCTATTCACAGGAAGGCCGGGAGAGCAGTTCTTC
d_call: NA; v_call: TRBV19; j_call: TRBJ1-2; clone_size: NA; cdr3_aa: CATSDNGYTF; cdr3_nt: TGTGCCACCTCGGACAACGGCTACACCTTC
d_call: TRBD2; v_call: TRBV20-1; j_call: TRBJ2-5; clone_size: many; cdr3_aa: CSAPGLAEETQYF; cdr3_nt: TGCAGTGCTCCGGGACTAGCAGAAGAGACCCAGTACTTC
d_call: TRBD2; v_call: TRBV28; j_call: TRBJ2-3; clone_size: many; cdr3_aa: CASSLRLAGVDTQYF; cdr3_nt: TGTGCCAGCAGTTTAAGGCTAGCGGGAGTGGATACGCAGTATTTT
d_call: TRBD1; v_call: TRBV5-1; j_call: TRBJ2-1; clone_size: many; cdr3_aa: CASSYTGQGGNEQFF; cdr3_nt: TGCGCCAGCAGCTACACGGGACAGGGTGGAAATGAGCAGTTCTTC
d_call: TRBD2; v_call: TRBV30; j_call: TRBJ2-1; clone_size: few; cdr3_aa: CAWNGLADEQFF; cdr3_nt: TGTGCCTGGAACGGACTAGCGGATGAGCAGTTCTTC
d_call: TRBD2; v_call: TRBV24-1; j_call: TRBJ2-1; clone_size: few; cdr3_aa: CATSDILAGGTYNEQFF; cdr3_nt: TGTGCCACCAGTGACATACTAGCGGGAGGGACTTACAATGAGCAGTTCTTC
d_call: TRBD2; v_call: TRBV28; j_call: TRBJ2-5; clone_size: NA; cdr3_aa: CASSYWTSGGGETQYF; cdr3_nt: TGTGCCAGCAGTTATTGGACTAGCGGGGGGGGGGAGACCCAGTACTTC